This T cell receptor (beta chain) stems from a study of PD-1 blockade in classical Hodgkin lymphoma. Clones were read by immunoSEQ multiplex PCR, and TCRdb kept only the in-frame ones, dropping some. The table has 20,000 to 25,000 clones, around four fifths seen once. Trimming removed 4 bases from V and 3 bases from J; junction bases left unmatched: 5. The CDR3 spans 15 residues. Germline lookup yields CDR1 SNHLY and CDR2 FYNNEI. Relapses following autologous stem cell transplantation were seen in all patients, with brentuximab vedotin exposure varying. On this clone itself: Antigen: not known.

Study conclusions and caveats: TCR diversity at baseline was reported to be reduced in newly diagnosed patients relative to healthy donors. Causes of the repertoire differences remain undefined, possibly disease activity or prior therapy.

This chain connects TRBV2 to TRBJ1-5; TRBD1 aligns across 8 bases. Sequencing used peripheral blood mononuclear cells (PBMCs), obtained before the second cycle of nivolumab. This clonotype was obtained from a human donor with classical Hodgkin lymphoma. The DNA for the CDR3 is TGTGCCAGCAGTGTTCGGACAGGGATCAATCAGCCCCAGCATTTT. Protein sequence: CASSVRTGINQPQHF.